The entry below gives a single T cell receptor beta chain sequence along with its context. Its antigen specificity is not known. No base-level quality is on record; no much larger clone is a single base apart. Germline trimming: 3 bases from V, 2 bases from J; junction bases outside gene matches: 6. Including the terminal cysteine and phenylalanine, the CDR3 comprises 18 residues. Of all the DNA, just the CDR3 is kept, 54 bases in frame from base 1. The germline V gene specifies MDHEN as CDR1 and SYDVKM as CDR2. This sample is drawn from a study of blood T cell repertoires in COVID-19 (dated by TCRdb to 2018 to 2020). Study-level background: Samples from collaborators originated in the United States, Italy and Spain and spanned both the acute and convalescent phases of COVID-19. The repertoires were released in a freely available public database intended as a resource for research on the immune response to SARS-CoV-2. Sample metadata almost always included a de-identified subject ID, COVID-19 status, age in years and sex. The dataset comprised deeply sampled blood TCRbeta repertoires from subjects exposed to, actively infected with, or recovered from COVID-19. Where available, HLA class I and class II types were obtained from metadata supplied by the sample provider rather than from assay-based typing. The material from the prospective study consisted of cDNA or gDNA derived from T cells, B-cell-depleted T cells, or PBMCs. The samples were drawn from two sources: the first 160 participants of the ongoing ImmuneRACE study, and over 1,000 subjects contributed by 6 global collaborators. Findings and caveats that apply to the study as a whole: How much clinical and demographic metadata was included differed by source and by participant, and the metadata was provided uncurated.

Whole blood was collected in K2EDTA tubes by collaborating institutions according to the institutions' own protocols. For TCRbeta analysis, collaborator samples were shipped as frozen whole blood, as isolated PBMCs, or as DNA extracted from either sample type. TCRbeta CDR3 regions were amplified from genomic DNA using the immunoSEQ Assay, a bias-controlled multiplex PCR. The study's own analysis went as follows. The number of nucleated cells in each sample was estimated from the amplification of reference gene primers within the assay. To quantify the absolute abundance of each unique TCRbeta CDR3 rearrangement, sequence reads were collapsed and filtered. For each sample, productive Simpson clonality was calculated by taking the square root of Simpson's diversity index across productive rearrangements. In its TCRdb copy, this immuneACCESS table keeps in-frame sequences only and misses some clones. Where compared with another copy, unresolved V genes explain less than half of these, and the others have no known cause. The DNA was the basis for D and trimming; V, J and clone size are from that table. Present in this sample are about 120,000 clones, about 79% of which were seen just once. Around 4.1% of the sample lies in the top ten.

This sequence uses TRBV28 and TRBJ2-6, with TRBD1 identical over 11 junction bases. The sequenced material came from peripheral blood. This receptor was identified in a woman over 75 with acute or convalescent COVID-19. The CDR3 has the sequence CASSFLGQGAPGANVLTF. The DNA sequence is TGTGCCAGCAGTTTCCTCGGACAGGGGGCGCCTGGGGCCAACGTCCTGACTTTC. Extended through the reference TRBV28 and TRBJ2-6 proteins, this CDR3 yields the full variable domain: DVKVTQSSRYLVKRTGEKVFLECVQDMDHENMFWYRQDPGLGLRLIYFSYDVKMKEKGDIPEGYSVSREKKERFSLILESASTNQTSMYLCASSFLGQGAPGANVLTFGAGSRLTVL.